The text below deals with one TCR beta chain. The antigen is undetermined. The data were taken from a study of T cells in Graves' hyperthyroidism and ophthalmopathy. Looked up from germline, CDR1 is SGHDN and CDR2 is FVKESK. CDR3 length: 19 residues. V lost 6 bases to trimming and J lost 7 bases, with 33 bases between them. Overall study findings and caveats: Expanded thyroid clonotypes (above 0.001) were mostly also found in blood. Stable hyperthyroidism and ophthalmopathy were separated using 13 V-J signatures.

The investigators amplified TCR beta CDR3 regions from RNA transcripts. With the HTBI primer set, the TCR CDR3 went through a first round of RT-PCR. TCRdb processed the multiplex PCR reads anew with MiXCR; each CDR3 protein has one entry. The data contain roughly 500,000 distinct CDR3 sequences, around 42% of them singletons. V and J are TRBV14 and TRBJ1-2; unclear D gene. This sequence originates from an adult woman with Graves' disease, either hyperthyroidism or ophthalmopathy (not recorded which). Sequencing was performed on peripheral blood or thyroid tissue (not recorded which). The CDR3 sequence: CASSLSQPRPHLLPGGYTF. The CDR3 bases are TGTGCCAGCAGTTTATCCCAGCCTCGGCCCCACCTGTTGCCTGGTGGCTACACCTTC.